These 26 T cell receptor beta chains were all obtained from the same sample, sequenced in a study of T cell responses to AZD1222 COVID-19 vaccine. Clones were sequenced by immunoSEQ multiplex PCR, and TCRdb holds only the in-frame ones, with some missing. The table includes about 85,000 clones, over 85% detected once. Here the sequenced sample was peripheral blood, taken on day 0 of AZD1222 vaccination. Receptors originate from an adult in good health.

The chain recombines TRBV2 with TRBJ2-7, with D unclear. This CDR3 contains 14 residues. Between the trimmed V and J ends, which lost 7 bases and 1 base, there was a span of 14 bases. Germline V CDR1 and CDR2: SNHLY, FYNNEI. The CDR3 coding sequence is TGTGCCAGCACCGCGGCAGACGGATCCTACGAGCAGTACTTC. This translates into CASTAADGSYEQYF.

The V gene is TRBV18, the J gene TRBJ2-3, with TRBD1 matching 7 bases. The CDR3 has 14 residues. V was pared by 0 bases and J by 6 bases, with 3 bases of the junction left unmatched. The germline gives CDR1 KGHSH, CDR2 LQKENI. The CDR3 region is CASSPPGQSDTQYF. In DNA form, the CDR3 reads TGTGCCAGCTCACCACCGGGACAGAGCGATACGCAGTATTTT.

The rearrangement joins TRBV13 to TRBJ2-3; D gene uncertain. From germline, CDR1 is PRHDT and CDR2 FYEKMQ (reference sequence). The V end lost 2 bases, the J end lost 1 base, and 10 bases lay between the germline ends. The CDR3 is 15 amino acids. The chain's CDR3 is CASSLFRSGTDTQYF. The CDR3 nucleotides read TGTGCCAGCAGCTTATTCAGGTCGGGCACAGATACGCAGTATTTT. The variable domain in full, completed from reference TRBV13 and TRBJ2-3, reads AAGVIQSPRHLIKEKRETATLKCYPIPRHDTVYWYQQGPGQDPQFLISFYEKMQSDKGSIPDRFSAQQFSDYHSELNMSSLELGDSALYFCASSLFRSGTDTQYFGPGTRLTVL.

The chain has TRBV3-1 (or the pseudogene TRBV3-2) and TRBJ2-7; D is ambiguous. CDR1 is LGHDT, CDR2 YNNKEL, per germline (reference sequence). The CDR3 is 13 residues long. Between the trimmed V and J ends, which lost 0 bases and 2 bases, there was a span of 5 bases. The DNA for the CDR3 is TGTGCCAGCAGCCAAGAGGGCCCCTACGAGCAGTACTTC. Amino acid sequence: CASSQEGPYEQYF.

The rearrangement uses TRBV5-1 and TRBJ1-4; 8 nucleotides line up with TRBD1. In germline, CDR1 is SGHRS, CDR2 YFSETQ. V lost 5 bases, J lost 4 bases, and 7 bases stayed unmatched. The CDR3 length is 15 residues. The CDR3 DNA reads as TGCGCCAGCAGTTTACAGGGGGTCGGTAATGAAAAACTGTTTTTT. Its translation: CASSLQGVGNEKLFF. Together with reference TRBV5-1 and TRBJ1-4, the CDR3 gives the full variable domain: KAGVTQTPRYLIKTRGQQVTLSCSPISGHRSVSWYQQTPGQGLQFLFEYFSETQRNKGNFPGRFSGRQFSNSRSEMNVSTLELGDSALYLCASSLQGVGNEKLFFGSGTQLSVL.

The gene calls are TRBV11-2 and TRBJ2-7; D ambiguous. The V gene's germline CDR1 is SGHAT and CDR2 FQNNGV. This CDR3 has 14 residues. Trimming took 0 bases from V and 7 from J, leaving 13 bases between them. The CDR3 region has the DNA TGTGCCAGCAGCTTAGAAGACGGCCCCCGGGAGCAGTACTTC. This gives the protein CASSLEDGPREQYF. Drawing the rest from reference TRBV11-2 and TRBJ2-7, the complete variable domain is EAGVAQSPRYKIIEKRQSVAFWCNPISGHATLYWYQQILGQGPKLLIQFQNNGVVDDSQLPKDRFSAERLKGVDSTLKIQPAKLEDSAVYLCASSLEDGPREQYFGPGTRLTVT.

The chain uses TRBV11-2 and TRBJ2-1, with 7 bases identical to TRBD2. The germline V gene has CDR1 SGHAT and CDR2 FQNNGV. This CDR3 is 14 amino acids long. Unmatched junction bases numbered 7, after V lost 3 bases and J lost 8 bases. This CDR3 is CASSLGGGPDEQFF. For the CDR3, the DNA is TGTGCCAGCAGCTTGGGGGGAGGGCCTGATGAGCAGTTCTTC.

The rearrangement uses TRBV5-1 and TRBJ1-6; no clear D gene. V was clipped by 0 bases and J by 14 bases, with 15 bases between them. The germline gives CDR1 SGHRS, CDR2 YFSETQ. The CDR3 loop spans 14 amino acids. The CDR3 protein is CASSLESPVLSLHF. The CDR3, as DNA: TGCGCCAGCAGCTTGGAGTCCCCGGTTTTATCCCTCCACTTT.

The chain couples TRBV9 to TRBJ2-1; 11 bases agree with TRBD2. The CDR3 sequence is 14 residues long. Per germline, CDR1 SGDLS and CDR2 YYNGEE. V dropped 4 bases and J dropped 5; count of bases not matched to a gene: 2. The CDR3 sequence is CASSTGLADNEQFF. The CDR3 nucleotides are TGTGCCAGCAGCACGGGACTAGCGGACAATGAGCAGTTCTTC.

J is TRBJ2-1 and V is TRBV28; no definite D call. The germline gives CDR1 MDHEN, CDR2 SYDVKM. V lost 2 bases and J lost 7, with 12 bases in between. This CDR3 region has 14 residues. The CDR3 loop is CASSLVGSSNEQFF. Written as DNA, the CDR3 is TGTGCCAGCAGTTTAGTCGGCAGTAGTAATGAGCAGTTCTTC.

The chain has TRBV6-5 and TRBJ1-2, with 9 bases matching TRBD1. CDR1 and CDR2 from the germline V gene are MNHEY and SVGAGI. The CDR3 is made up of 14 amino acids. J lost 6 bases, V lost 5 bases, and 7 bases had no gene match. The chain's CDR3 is CASSNRDRVNGYTF. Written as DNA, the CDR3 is TGTGCCAGCAGTAACCGGGACAGGGTTAATGGCTACACCTTC.

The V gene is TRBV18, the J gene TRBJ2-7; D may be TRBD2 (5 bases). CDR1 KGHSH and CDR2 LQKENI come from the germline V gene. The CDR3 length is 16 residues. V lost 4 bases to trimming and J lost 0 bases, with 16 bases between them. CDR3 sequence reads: CASSLAEGTSSYEQYF. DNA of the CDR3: TGTGCCAGCTCACTCGCCGAGGGAACGAGCTCCTACGAGCAGTACTTC.

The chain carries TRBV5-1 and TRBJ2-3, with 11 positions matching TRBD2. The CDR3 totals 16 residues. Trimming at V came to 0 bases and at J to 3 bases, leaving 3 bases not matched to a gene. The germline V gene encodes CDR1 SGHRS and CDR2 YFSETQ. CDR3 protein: CASSLVASGGTDTQYF. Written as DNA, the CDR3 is TGCGCCAGCAGCTTGGTCGCTAGCGGGGGGACAGATACGCAGTATTTT.

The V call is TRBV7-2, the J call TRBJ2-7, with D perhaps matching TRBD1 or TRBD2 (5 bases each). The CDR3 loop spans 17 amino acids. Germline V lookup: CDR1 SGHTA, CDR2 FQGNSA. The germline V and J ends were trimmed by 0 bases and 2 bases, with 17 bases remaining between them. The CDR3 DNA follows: TGTGCCAGCAGCTTAGCGTTTAGCAGTGGGACCACCTACGAGCAGTACTTC. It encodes CASSLAFSSGTTYEQYF.

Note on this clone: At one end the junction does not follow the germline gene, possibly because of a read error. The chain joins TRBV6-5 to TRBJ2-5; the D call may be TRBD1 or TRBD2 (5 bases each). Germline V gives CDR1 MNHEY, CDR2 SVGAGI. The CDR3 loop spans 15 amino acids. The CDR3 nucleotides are TGTGCCAGCAGTAACTCGGGGCTGTACCAAGAGACCCAGTACTTC. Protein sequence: CASSNSGLYQETQYF.

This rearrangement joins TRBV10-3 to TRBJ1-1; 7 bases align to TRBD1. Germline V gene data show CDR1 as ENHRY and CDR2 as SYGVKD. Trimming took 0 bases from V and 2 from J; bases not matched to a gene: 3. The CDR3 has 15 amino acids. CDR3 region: CAISESTGPNTEAFF. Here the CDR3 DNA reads TGTGCCATCAGTGAGTCGACAGGGCCAAACACTGAAGCTTTCTTT.

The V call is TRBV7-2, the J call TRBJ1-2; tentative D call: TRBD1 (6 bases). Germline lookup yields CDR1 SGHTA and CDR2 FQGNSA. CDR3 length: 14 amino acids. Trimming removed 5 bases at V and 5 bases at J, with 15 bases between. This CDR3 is CASSTRSGDYGYTF. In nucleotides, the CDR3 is TGTGCCAGCAGCACCCGGTCAGGGGATTATGGCTACACCTTC.

As DNA, the CDR3 is TGTGCCAGCAGCCAGGGGCGGGTAACTGAAAAACTGTTTTTT. Its protein product is CASSQGRVTEKLFF. The chain recombines TRBV11-2 with TRBJ1-4; D possibly corresponds to TRBD1 (6 bases). Between the trimmed V and J ends, which lost 5 bases and 7 bases, there was a span of 14 bases. This CDR3 comprises 14 residues. CDR1 and CDR2 (germline): SGHAT, FQNNGV.

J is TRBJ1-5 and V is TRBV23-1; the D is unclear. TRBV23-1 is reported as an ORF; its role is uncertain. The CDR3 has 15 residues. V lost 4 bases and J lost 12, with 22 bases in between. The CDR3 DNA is TGCGCCAGCAGTCTCCCGGCCCTCCCCGGGGAAGGCCAGCATTTT. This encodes CASSLPALPGEGQHF.

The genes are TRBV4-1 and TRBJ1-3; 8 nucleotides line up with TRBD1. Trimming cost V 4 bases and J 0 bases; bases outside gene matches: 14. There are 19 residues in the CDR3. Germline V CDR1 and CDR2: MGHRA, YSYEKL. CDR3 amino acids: CASSPGPGTGSSSGNTIYF. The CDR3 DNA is TGCGCCAGCAGCCCGGGCCCCGGGACAGGAAGTAGCTCTGGAAACACCATATATTTT.

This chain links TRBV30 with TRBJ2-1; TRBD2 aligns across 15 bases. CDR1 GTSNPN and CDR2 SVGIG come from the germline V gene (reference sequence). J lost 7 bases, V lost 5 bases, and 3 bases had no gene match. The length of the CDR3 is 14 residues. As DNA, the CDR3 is TGTGCCTGGGGGACTAGCGGGAGGCAAAATGAGCAGTTCTTC. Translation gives CAWGTSGRQNEQFF.

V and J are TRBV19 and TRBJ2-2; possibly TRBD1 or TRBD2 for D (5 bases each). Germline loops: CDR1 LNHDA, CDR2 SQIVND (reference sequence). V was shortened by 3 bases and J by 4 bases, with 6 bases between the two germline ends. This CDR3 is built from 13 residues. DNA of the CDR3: TGTGCCAGTAGTATGGGGGTCACCGGGGAGCTGTTTTTT. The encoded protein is CASSMGVTGELFF.

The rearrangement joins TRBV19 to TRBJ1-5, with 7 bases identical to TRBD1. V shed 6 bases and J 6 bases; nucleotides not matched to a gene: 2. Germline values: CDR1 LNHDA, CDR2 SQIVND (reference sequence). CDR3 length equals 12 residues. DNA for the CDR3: TGTGCCAGTAGCCGACAGGGTCAGCCCCAGCATTTT. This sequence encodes CASSRQGQPQHF.

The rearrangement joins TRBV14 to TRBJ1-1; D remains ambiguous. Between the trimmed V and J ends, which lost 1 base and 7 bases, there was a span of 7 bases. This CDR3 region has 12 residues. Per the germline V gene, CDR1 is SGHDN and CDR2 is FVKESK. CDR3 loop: CASSQGPNEAFF. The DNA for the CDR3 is TGTGCCAGCAGCCAAGGACCGAATGAAGCTTTCTTT. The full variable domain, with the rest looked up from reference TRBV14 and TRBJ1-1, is EAGVTQFPSHSVIEKGQTVTLRCDPISGHDNLYWYRRVMGKEIKFLLHFVKESKQDESGMPNNRFLAERTGGTYSTLKVQPAELEDSGVYFCASSQGPNEAFFGQGTRLTVV.

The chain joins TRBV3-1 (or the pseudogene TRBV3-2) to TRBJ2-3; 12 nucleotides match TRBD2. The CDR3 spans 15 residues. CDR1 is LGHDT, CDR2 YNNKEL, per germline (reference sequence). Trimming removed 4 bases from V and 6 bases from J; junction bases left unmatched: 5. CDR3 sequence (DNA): TGTGCCAGCAGCCCGCGACTAGCGGGGGAGGATACGCAGTATTTT. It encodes CASSPRLAGEDTQYF.

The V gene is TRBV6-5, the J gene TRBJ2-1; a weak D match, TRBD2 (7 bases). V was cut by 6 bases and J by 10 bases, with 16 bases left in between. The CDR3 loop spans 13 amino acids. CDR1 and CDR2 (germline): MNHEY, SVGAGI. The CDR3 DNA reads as TGTGCCAGCAGCACCAAGGGGGGGGACGAGCAGTTCTTC. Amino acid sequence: CASSTKGGDEQFF.